Following are 6 T cell receptor beta chains from one sample sequenced in a study of blood T cells in healthy people across ages. Using a J-beta primer mix together with a sample-barcoded 5' primer, a second PCR was run for roughly 7 to 12 cycles. TCRdb reanalysed the 5' RACE reads using MiXCR and keeps one entry per CDR3 protein. The repertoire consists of around 2 million distinct CDR3 sequences, with about two fifths occurring once and the leading ten covering about 23%. The sequenced sample was blood. These receptor sequences come from a human donor in good health.

The rearrangement joins TRBV20-1 to TRBJ1-2; D perhaps matches TRBD1 (6 bases). Looked up from germline, CDR1 is DFQATT and CDR2 is SNEGSKA (reference sequence). Trimming removed 1 base at V and 2 bases at J, with 14 bases between. The CDR3 length is 15 residues. The CDR3 sequence: CSARGLGQQNYGYTF. The DNA for the CDR3 is TGCAGTGCTAGAGGTCTCGGACAGCAAAACTATGGCTACACCTTC.

The chain recombines TRBV24-1 with TRBJ2-3; D not certain. The CDR3 length is 13 residues. The V end was cut by 5 bases, the J end by 5 bases, with 10 bases between. Per germline, CDR1 KGHDR and CDR2 SFDVKD. The CDR3 sequence: CATSGPEGDTQYF. The CDR3 bases are TGTGCCACCAGTGGACCAGAAGGAGATACGCAGTATTTT.

The V gene is TRBV20-1, the J gene TRBJ2-6; D is possibly TRBD1 or TRBD2 (5 bases each). Germline-derived CDR1 and CDR2 are DFQATT and SNEGSKA (reference sequence). This CDR3 contains 16 residues. Trimming left V 3 bases short and J 1 base short, with 13 bases between. CDR3 sequence reads: CSARDPWGSGANVLTF. CDR3 coding DNA: TGCAGTGCTAGGGACCCTTGGGGGTCTGGGGCCAACGTCCTGACTTTC.

The rearrangement joins TRBV29-1 to TRBJ1-1, with D unclear. The germline V and J ends were trimmed by 7 bases and 1 base, with 16 bases remaining between them. The CDR3 has 14 residues. From germline, CDR1 is SQVTM and CDR2 ANQGSEA. The CDR3: CSAVGGPGNTEAFF. Written as DNA, the CDR3 is TGCAGCGCCGTGGGAGGGCCAGGGAACACTGAAGCTTTCTTT.

For the CDR3, the DNA is TGCAGTGCTAGAGTAGCCCCACGGACCTACAATGAGCAGTTCTTC. Its translation is CSARVAPRTYNEQFF. The chain has TRBV20-1 and TRBJ2-1; D is unresolved. Germline V gene data show CDR1 as DFQATT and CDR2 as SNEGSKA (reference sequence). This CDR3 has 15 amino acids. The V and J ends lost 1 base and 2 bases respectively, with 12 bases between them.

This clonotype was detected a few times. The chain recombines TRBV5-1 with TRBJ2-3; D might be TRBD1 or TRBD2, each matching 6 bases. Looked up from germline, CDR1 is SGHRS and CDR2 is YFSETQ. The V and J ends lost 5 bases and 3 bases respectively, with 13 bases between them. The CDR3 length is 14 residues. The CDR3 DNA reads TGCGCCAGCAGTTGGGGGGCGAGAACAGATACGCAGTATTTT. Translation gives CASSWGARTDTQYF.